This TCR beta chain came from a study of cytomegalovirus exposure and HLA in healthy donors. Findings and limits, study-wide: The study flagged roughly 160 TCR beta chains as cytomegalovirus-associated.

Comments on this clone: What it binds is not known.

The PCR employed 60 Vbeta primers together with 13 Jbeta primers. TCRdb's table, derived via immunoSEQ multiplex PCR, lists solely in-frame clones and lacks some. In the table there are around 140,000 clones, 75% to 85% of which are singletons. The clonotype was recovered from a man aged 40-55 years in good health and CMV-seronegative. Sequenced material: PBMCs.

CDR3 protein: CASRVGTDTQYF. The CDR3 region has the DNA TGTGCCAGCCGGGTGGGCACAGATACGCAGTATTTT. This chain joins TRBV6-6 and TRBJ2-3; no clear D gene. The V gene's germline CDR1 is MNHNY and CDR2 SVGAGI (reference sequence). Deletions cut 8 bases from V and 1 base from J, with 7 bases between. The CDR3 has 12 amino acids.